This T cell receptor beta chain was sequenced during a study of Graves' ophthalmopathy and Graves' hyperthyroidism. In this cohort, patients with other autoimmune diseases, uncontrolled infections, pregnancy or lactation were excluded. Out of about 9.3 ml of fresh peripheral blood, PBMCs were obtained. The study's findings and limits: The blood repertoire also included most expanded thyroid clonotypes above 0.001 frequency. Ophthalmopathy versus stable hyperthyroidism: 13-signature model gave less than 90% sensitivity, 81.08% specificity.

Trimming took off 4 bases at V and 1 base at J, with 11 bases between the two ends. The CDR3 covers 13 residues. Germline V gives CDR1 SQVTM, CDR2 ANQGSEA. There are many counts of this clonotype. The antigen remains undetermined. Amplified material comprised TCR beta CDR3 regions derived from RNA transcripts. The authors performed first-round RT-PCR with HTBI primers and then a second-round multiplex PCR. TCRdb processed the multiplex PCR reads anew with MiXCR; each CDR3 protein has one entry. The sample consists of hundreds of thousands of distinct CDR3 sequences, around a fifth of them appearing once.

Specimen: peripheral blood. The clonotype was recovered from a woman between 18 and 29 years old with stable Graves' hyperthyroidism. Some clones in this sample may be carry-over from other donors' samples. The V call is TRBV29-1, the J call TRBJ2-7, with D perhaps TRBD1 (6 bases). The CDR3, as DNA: TGCAGCGTTGGTAGGGGACATTCCTACGAGCAGTACTTC. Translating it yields CSVGRGHSYEQYF.